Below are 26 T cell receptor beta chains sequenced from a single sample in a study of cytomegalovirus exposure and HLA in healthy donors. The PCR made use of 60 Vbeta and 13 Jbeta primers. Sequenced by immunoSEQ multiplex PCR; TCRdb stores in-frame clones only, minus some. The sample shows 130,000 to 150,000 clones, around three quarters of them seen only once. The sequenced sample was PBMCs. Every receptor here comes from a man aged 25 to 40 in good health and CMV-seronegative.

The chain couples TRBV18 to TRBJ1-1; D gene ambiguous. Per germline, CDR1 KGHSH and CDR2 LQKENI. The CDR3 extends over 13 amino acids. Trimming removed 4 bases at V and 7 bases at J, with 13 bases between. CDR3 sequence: CASSLEGWSEAFF. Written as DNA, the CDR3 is TGTGCCAGCTCACTGGAGGGTTGGAGTGAAGCTTTCTTT.

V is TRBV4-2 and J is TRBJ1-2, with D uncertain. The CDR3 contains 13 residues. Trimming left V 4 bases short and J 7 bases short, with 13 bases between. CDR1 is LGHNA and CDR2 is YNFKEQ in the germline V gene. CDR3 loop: CASSPLGARGYTF. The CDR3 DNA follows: TGTGCCAGCAGCCCGCTTGGAGCGCGTGGCTACACCTTC.

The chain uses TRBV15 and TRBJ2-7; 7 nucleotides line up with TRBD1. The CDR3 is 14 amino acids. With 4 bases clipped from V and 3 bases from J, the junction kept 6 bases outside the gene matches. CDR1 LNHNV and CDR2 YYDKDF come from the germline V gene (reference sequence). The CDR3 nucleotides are TGTGCCACCAGCATCCTAACAGGGGACTACGAGCAGTACTTC. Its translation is CATSILTGDYEQYF.

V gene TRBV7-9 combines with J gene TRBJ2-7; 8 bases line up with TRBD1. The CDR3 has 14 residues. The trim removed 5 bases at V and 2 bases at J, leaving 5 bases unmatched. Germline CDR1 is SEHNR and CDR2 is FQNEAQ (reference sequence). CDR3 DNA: TGTGCCAGCAGCCTAGAGACAGGGGCCTACGAGCAGTACTTC. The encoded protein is CASSLETGAYEQYF.

The CDR3 spells CASSQGRIATNEKLFF. The CDR3, as DNA: TGCGCCAGCAGCCAGGGCAGGATAGCAACTAATGAAAAACTGTTTTTT. V and J are TRBV4-1 and TRBJ1-4; D call uncertain. The CDR3 consists of 16 residues. Germline CDR1 reads MGHRA; CDR2 reads YSYEKL. Trimming removed 3 bases at V and 0 bases at J, with 11 bases between.

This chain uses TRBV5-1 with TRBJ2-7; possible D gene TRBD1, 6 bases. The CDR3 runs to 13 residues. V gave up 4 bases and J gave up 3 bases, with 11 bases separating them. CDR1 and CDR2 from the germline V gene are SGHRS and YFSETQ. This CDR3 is CASSQDSLYEQYF. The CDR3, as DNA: TGCGCCAGCAGCCAGGACAGCCTCTACGAGCAGTACTTC. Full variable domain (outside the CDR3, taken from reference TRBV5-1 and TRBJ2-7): KAGVTQTPRYLIKTRGQQVTLSCSPISGHRSVSWYQQTPGQGLQFLFEYFSETQRNKGNFPGRFSGRQFSNSRSEMNVSTLELGDSALYLCASSQDSLYEQYFGPGTRLTVT.

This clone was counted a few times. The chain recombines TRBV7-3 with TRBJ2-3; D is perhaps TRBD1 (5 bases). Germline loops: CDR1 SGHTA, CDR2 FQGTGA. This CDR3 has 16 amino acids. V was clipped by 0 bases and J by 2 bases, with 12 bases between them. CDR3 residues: CASSLTWRQSTDTQYF. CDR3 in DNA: TGTGCCAGCAGCTTAACGTGGAGACAGTCCACAGATACGCAGTATTTT.

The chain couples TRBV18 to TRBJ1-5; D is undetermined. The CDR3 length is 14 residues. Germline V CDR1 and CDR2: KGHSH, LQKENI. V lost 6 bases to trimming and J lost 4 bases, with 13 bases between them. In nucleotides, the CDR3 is TGTGCCAGCTCCCCCGTAAACAAAAATCAGCCCCAGCATTTT. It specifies CASSPVNKNQPQHF. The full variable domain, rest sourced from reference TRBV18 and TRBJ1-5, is NAGVMQNPRHLVRRRGQEARLRCSPMKGHSHVYWYRQLPEEGLKFMVYLQKENIIDESGMPKERFSAEFPKEGPSILRIQQVVRGDSAAYFCASSPVNKNQPQHFGDGTRLSIL.

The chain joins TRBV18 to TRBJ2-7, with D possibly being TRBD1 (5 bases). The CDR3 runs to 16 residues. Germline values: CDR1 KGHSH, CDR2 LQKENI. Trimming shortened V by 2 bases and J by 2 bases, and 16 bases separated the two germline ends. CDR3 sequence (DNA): TGTGCCAGCTCACCATCCATCGACAGCTTTACCTACGAGCAGTACTTC. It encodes CASSPSIDSFTYEQYF. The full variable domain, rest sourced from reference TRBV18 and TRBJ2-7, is NAGVMQNPRHLVRRRGQEARLRCSPMKGHSHVYWYRQLPEEGLKFMVYLQKENIIDESGMPKERFSAEFPKEGPSILRIQQVVRGDSAAYFCASSPSIDSFTYEQYFGPGTRLTVT.

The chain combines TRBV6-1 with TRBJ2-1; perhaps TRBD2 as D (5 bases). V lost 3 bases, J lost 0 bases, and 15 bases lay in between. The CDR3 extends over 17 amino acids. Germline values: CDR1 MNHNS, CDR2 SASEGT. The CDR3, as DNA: TGTGCCAGCAGTGAGCAGCCGACGGGGAGCTCCTACAATGAGCAGTTCTTC. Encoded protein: CASSEQPTGSSYNEQFF.

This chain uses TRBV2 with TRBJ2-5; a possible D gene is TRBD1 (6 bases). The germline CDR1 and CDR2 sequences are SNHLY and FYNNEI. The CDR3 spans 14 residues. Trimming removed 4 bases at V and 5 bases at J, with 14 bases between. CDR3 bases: TGTGCCAGCAGTGGCGGAGACAGGAGGGAGACCCAGTACTTC. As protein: CASSGGDRRETQYF.

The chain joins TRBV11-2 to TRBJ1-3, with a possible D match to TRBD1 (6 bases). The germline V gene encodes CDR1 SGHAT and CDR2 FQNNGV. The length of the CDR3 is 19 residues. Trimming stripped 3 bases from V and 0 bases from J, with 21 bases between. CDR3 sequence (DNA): TGTGCCAGCAGCTTTAGGGGGATAAGGAGCGGGATCTCTGGAAACACCATATATTTT. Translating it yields CASSFRGIRSGISGNTIYF.

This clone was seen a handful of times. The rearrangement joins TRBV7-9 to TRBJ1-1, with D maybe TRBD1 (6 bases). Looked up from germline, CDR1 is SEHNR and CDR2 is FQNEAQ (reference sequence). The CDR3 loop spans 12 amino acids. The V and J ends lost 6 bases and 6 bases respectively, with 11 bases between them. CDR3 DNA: TGTGCCAGCAGTTCAGGGGTAGCTGAAGCTTTCTTT. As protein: CASSSGVAEAFF.

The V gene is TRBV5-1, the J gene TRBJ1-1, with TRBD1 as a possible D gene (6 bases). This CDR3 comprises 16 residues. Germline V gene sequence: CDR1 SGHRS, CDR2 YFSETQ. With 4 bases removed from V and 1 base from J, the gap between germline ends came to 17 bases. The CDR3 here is CASSRSPGHQNTEAFF. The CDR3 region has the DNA TGCGCCAGCAGCCGGTCGCCGGGACATCAGAACACTGAAGCTTTCTTT.

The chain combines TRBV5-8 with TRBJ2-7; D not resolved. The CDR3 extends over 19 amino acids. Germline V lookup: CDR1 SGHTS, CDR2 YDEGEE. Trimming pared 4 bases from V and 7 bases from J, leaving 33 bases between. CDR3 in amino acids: CASSGTTPIYRVPSGEQYF. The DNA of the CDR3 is TGTGCCAGCAGCGGTACTACTCCCATTTACCGGGTCCCCAGTGGGGAGCAGTACTTC.

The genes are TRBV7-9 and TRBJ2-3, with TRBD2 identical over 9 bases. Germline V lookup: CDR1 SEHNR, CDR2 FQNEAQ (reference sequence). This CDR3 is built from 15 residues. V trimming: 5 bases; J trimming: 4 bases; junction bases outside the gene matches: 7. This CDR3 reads CASSKGGGAADTQYF. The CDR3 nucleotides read TGTGCCAGCAGCAAGGGCGGGGGGGCCGCAGATACGCAGTATTTT.

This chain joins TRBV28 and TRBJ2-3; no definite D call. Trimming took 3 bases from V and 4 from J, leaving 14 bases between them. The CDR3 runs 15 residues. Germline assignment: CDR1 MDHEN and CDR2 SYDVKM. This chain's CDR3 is CASSLESVGADTQYF. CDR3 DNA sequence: TGTGCCAGCAGTTTGGAGTCAGTAGGAGCAGATACGCAGTATTTT.

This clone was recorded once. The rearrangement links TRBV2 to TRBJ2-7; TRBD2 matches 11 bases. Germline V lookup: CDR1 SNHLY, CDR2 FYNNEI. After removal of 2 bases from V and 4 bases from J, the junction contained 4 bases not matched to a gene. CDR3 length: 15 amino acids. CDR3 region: CASSERGTSGYEQYF. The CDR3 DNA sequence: TGTGCCAGCAGTGAAAGGGGGACTAGCGGTTACGAGCAGTACTTC.

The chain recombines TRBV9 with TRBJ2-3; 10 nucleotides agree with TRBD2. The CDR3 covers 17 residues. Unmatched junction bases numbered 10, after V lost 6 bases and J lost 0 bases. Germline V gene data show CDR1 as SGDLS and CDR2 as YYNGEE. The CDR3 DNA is TGTGCCAGCACATTAGCGGGGGGCCTCTCTAGCACAGATACGCAGTATTTT. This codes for CASTLAGGLSSTDTQYF.

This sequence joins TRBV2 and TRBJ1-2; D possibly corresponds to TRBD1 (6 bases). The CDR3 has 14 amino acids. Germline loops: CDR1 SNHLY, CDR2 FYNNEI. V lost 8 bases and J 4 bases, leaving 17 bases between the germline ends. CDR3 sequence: CASRNEGHPYGYTF. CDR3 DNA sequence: TGTGCCAGCCGCAATGAGGGACACCCCTATGGCTACACCTTC.

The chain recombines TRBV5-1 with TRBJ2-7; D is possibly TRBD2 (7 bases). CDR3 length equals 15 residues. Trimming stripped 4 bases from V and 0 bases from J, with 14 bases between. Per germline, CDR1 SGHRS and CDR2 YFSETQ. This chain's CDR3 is CASSPSAGASYEQYF. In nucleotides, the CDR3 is TGCGCCAGCAGCCCTTCGGCGGGGGCCTCCTACGAGCAGTACTTC.

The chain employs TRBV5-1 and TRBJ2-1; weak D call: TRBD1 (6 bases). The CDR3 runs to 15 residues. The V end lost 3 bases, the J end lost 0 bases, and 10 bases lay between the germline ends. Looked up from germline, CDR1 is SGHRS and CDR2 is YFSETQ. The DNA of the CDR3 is TGCGCCAGCAGCTGGGGACAATCCTCCTACAATGAGCAGTTCTTC. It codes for CASSWGQSSYNEQFF.

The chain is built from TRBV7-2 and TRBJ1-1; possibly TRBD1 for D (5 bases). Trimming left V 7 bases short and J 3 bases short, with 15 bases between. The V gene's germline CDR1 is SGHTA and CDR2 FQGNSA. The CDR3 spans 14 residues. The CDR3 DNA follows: TGTGCCAGCAAACTATTTGGGGGGGACACTGAAGCTTTCTTT. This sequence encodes CASKLFGGDTEAFF.

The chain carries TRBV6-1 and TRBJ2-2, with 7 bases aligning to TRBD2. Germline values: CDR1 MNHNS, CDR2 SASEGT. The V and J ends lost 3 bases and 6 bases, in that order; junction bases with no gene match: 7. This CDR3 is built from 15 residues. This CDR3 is CASSDVGGFAGELFF. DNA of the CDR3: TGTGCCAGCAGTGACGTGGGAGGGTTCGCCGGGGAGCTGTTTTTT.

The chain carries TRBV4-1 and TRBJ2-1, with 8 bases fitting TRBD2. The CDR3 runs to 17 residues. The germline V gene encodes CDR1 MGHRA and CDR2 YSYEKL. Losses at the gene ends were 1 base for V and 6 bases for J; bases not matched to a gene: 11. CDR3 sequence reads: CASSQGLAGPLGNEQFF. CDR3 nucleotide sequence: TGCGCCAGCAGCCAAGGGTTAGCGGGGCCCCTTGGCAATGAGCAGTTCTTC.

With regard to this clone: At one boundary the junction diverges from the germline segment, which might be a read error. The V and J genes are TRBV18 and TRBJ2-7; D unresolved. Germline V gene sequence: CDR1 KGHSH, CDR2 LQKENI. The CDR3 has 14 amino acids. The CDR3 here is CASSPQEASSEQYF. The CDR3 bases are TGTGCCAGCTCACCACAAGAGGCCTCCTCCGAGCAGTACTTC.